Detailed here is one T cell receptor beta chain. Its target is unknown. This entry is derived from a study of OX40 agonist ivuxolimab in advanced cancers. The method was immunoSEQ multiplex PCR; TCRdb's version includes in-frame clones alone and lacks a portion of them. The sample shows some 73,000 clones, 80% to 90% of them seen only once. Findings and caveats of the study: With doses of 0.1-3.0 mg/kg, partial responders showed among the lowest clonal expansion.

The clonotype was recovered from an adult with an advanced solid tumor such as melanoma, head and neck, liver or kidney cancer. Specimen: CD4+ or CD8+ T cells sorted from blood, collected in a trial of the OX40 agonist ivuxolimab.

The CDR3 DNA reads as TGTGCCAGCAGCCAAGGGACAGGATACCAAGAGACCCAGTACTTC. As protein: CASSQGTGYQETQYF. This chain links TRBV14 with TRBJ2-5; 7 nucleotides match TRBD1. V lost 1 base, J lost 0 bases, and 2 bases stayed unmatched. CDR1 and CDR2 (germline): SGHDN, FVKESK. The CDR3 has 15 residues.